The clone carrying this T cell receptor beta chain was seen a few times. The sample is drawn from a study of blood T cell repertoires in COVID-19. The CDR3 has 13 amino acids. V shed 5 bases and J 5 bases; nucleotides not matched to a gene: 5. TCRdb's table, derived via immunoSEQ multiplex PCR, lists solely in-frame clones and lacks some. This sample has 20,000 or so clones; 80% to 85% occur once, and the top ten carry 3% to 4%. Sequencing was carried out using peripheral blood. The gene calls are TRBV12-3 or TRBV12-4 and TRBJ1-1; TRBD1 aligns across 7 bases. This clonotype originated in a man between 40 and 49 years old with acute or convalescent COVID-19. In nucleotides, the CDR3 is TGTGCCAGCAGTCGGGACAGCCAGACTGAAGCTTTCTTT. The encoded protein is CASSRDSQTEAFF.